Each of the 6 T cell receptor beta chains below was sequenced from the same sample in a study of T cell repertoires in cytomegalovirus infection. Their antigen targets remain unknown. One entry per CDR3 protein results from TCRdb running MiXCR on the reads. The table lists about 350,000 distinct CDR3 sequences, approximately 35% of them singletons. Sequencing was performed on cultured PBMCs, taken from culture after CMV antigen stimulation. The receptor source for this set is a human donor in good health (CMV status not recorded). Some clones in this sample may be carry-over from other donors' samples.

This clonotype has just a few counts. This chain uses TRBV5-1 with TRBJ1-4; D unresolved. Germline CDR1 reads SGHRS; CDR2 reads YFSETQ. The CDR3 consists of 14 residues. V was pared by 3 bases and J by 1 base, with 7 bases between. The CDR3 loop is CASSSGRTNEKLFF. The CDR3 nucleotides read TGCGCCAGCAGCTCCGGGCGAACTAATGAAAAACTGTTTTTT.

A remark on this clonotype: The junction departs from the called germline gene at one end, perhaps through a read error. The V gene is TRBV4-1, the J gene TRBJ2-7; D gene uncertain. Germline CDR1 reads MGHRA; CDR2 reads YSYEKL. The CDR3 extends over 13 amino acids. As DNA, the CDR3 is TGTGCCAGCAGCCAAGATAGAATTTACGAGCAGTACTTC. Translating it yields CASSQDRIYEQYF.

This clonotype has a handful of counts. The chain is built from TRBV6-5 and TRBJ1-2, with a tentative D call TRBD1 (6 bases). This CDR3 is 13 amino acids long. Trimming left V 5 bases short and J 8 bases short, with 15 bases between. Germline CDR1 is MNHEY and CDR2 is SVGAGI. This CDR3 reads CASSRLGGTGYTF. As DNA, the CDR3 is TGTGCCAGCAGTCGCCTAGGGGGGACGGGCTACACCTTC.

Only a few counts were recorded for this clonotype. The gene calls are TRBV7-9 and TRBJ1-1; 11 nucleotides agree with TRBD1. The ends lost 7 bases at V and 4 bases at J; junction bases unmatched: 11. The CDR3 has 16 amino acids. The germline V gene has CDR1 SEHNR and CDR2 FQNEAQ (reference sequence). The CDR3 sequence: CASKLGQGVRGTEAFF. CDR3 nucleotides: TGTGCCAGCAAATTGGGACAGGGGGTAAGGGGCACTGAAGCTTTCTTT.

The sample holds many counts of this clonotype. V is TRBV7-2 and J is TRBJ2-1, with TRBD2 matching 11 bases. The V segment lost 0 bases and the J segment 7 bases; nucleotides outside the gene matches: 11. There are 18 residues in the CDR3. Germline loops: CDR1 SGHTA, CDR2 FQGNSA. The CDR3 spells CASSLAALSSGRGNEQFF. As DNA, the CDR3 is TGTGCCAGCAGCTTAGCGGCCTTAAGTAGCGGGAGGGGTAATGAGCAGTTCTTC. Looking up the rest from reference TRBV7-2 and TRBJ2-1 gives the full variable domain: GAGVSQSPSNKVTEKGKDVELRCDPISGHTALYWYRQSLGQGLEFLIYFQGNSAPDKSGLPSDRFSAERTGGSVSTLTIQRTQQEDSAVYLCASSLAALSSGRGNEQFFGPGTRLTVL.

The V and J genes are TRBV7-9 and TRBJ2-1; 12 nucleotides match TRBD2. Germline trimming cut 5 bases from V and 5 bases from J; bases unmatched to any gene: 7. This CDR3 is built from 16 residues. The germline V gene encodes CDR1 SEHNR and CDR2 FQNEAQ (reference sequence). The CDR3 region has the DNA TGTGCCAGCAGCACCCCGGGACTAGCGGGCCACAATGAGCAGTTCTTC. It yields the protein CASSTPGLAGHNEQFF.